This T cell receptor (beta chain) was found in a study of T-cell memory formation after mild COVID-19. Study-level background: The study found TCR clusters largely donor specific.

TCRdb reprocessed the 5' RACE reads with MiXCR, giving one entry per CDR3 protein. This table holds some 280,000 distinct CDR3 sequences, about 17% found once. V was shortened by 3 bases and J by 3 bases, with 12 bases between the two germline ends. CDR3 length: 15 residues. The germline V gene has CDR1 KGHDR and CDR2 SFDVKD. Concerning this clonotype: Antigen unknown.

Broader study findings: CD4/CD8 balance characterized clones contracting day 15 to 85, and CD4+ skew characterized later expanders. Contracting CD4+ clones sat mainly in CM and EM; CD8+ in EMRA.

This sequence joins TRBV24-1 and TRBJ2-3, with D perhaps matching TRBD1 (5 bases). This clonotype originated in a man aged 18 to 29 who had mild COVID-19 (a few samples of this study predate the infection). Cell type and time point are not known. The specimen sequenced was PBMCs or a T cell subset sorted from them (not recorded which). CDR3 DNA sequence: TGTGCCACCAGTGATCTAGGGGTTGGAACAGATACGCAGTATTTT. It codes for CATSDLGVGTDTQYF.